This TCR beta chain was sequenced for a study of vaccination effects on CD4 cells after COVID-19. Method: immunoSEQ multiplex PCR; TCRdb's copy keeps in-frame clones and lacks some. This table has about 72,000 clones, roughly four fifths appearing once. Prior to sequencing, the ViraFEST assay stimulated PBMC with viral peptide pools, which expanded the antigen-specific CD4+ T cells. Culture lasted roughly 9 days before CD4+ T cell isolation. Two doses of BNT162b2 or mRNA-1273 vaccine were administered to participants. Vaccinated participants had no history of SARS-CoV-2 infection and tested negative for nucleocapsid antibodies. Details on this clone: Its antigen is not known.

Between the trimmed V and J ends, which lost 2 bases and 1 base, there was a span of 5 bases. Germline CDR1 and CDR2: LNHDA and SQIVND (reference sequence). The length of the CDR3 is 14 residues. The source material was CD4+ T cells from PBMCs cultured with HCoV-229E spike peptides, sampled after COVID-19 vaccination. The TCR was taken from a human donor who received a COVID-19 vaccine. J is TRBJ1-4 and V is TRBV19; no clear D gene. The CDR3 reads CASSITVTNEKLFF. In nucleotides, the CDR3 is TGTGCCAGTAGTATAACGGTAACTAATGAAAAACTGTTTTTT.